One sample yielded the 3 T cell receptor beta chains listed below, sequenced in a study of blood T cell repertoires in COVID-19. Here immunoSEQ multiplex PCR was the method, and the copy in TCRdb shows in-frame clones only, minus some. In the table there are about 120,000 clones, around nine tenths of which are singletons. Input material: peripheral blood. These receptors were taken from a woman aged 45-65 years with acute or convalescent COVID-19.

The rearrangement joins TRBV7-9 to TRBJ1-1, with a weak D call TRBD1 (6 bases). The CDR3 covers 12 residues. V was pared by 6 bases and J by 4 bases, with 9 bases between. Looked up from germline, CDR1 is SEHNR and CDR2 is FQNEAQ (reference sequence). CDR3 nucleotides: TGTGCCAGCAGAACAGGGACCACTGAAGCTTTCTTT. It translates to CASRTGTTEAFF. Variable domain in full (rest from reference TRBV7-9 and TRBJ1-1): DTGVSQNPRHKITKRGQNVTFRCDPISEHNRLYWYRQTLGQGPEFLTYFQNEAQLEKSRLLSDRFSAERPKGSFSTLEIQRTEQGDSAMYLCASRTGTTEAFFGQGTRLTVV.

This clone was seen a few times. The chain couples TRBV5-7 to TRBJ1-2; TRBD1 is a possible D gene (5 bases). TRBV5-7 is assigned to the ORF class and has an uncertain function. V lost 1 base to trimming and J lost 5 bases, with 12 bases between them. The CDR3 sequence is 14 residues long. CDR3 residues: CASSLRREGYGYTF. The CDR3 coding sequence is TGTGCCAGCAGCTTGCGTAGGGAGGGGTATGGCTACACCTTC.

The chain combines TRBV10-2 with TRBJ1-4; D unclear. The CDR3 is made up of 14 amino acids. Germline assignment: CDR1 WSHSY and CDR2 SAAADI. V shed 4 bases and J shed 8 bases, with 14 bases lying between them. In DNA, the CDR3 is TGCGCCAGCAGTGGGGAGTCATTGGTGGAAAAACTGTTTTTT. Its protein is CASSGESLVEKLFF.